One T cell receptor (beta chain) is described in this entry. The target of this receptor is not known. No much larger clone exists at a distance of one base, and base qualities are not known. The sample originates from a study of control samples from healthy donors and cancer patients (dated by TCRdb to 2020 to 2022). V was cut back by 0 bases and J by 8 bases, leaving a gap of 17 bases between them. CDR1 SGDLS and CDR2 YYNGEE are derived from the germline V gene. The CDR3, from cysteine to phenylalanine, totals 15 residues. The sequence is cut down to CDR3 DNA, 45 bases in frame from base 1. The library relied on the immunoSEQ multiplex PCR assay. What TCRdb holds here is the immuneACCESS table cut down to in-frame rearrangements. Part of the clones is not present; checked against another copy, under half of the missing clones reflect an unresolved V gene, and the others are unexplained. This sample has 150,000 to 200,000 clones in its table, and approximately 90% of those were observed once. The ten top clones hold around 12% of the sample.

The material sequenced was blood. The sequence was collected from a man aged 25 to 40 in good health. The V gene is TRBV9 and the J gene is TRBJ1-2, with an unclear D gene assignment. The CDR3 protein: CASSVDGGSAGGYTF. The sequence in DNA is TGTGCCAGCAGCGTAGATGGCGGCAGCGCGGGCGGCTACACCTTC.